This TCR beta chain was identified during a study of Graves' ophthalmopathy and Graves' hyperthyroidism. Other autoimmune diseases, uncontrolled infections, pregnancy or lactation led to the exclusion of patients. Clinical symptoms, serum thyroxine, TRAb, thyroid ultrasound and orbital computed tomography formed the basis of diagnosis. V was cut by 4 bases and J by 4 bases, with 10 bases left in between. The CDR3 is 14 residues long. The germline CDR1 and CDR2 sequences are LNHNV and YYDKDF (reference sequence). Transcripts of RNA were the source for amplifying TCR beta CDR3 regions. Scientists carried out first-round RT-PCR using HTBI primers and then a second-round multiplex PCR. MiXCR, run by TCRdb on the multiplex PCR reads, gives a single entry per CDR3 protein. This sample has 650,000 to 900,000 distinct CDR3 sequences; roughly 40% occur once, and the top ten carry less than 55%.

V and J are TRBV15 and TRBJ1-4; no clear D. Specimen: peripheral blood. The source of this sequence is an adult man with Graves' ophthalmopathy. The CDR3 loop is CATSKDTGNEKLFF. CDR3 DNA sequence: TGTGCCACCAGCAAAGACACGGGTAATGAAAAACTGTTTTTT.